This T cell receptor (beta chain) was documented in a study of T cell clones after liver transplantation. The overall study: In this trial, immunosuppression withdrawal was attempted within 2 years of liver transplant. A pre-transplant mixed lymphocyte reaction with TCRbeta sequencing defined graft-donor-reactive clones followed in post-transplant blood. Graft-donor-reactive sequences were compared with third-party-reactive TCRbeta sequences from pre-transplant mixed lymphocyte reactions. Until 12-24 months post-transplant, subjects got standard immunosuppression and no induction.

Clones were sequenced by immunoSEQ multiplex PCR, and TCRdb holds only the in-frame ones, with some missing. The sample lists under 20,000 clones; around nine tenths were seen once. Germline CDR1 MNHEY, CDR2 SMNVEV (reference sequence). There are 15 residues in the CDR3. Trimming shortened V by 5 bases and J by 5 bases, and 18 bases separated the two germline ends. The sample here was CD8+ T cells from blood, taken before liver transplant. V gene TRBV27 combines with J gene TRBJ1-1, with a tentative D call TRBD1 (5 bases). The source of this sequence is a human donor who received a liver transplant. Here the CDR3 reads CASSPLPGGGTEAFF. CDR3 bases: TGTGCCAGCAGTCCCCTCCCGGGGGGAGGGACTGAAGCTTTCTTT.